This T cell receptor (beta chain) was identified during a study of shared clonotypes between healthy human individuals. There are 12 residues in the CDR3. CDR1 is LNHDA and CDR2 is SQIVND in the germline V gene (reference sequence). The V gene lost 1 base and the J gene lost 7 bases, with 5 bases spanning the gap. Concerning this clone: Other DNA sequences in this sample translate to the same CDR3.

Sequencing used immunoSEQ multiplex PCR; TCRdb keeps in-frame clones, though not all of them. The repertoire includes about 230,000 clones, over 50% of them detected once, and approximately 10% sits in the top ten. A split of CD4+ cells into CD45RA+ naive and CD45RA-negative memory subsets was performed. The chain is built from TRBV19 and TRBJ1-5; D unresolved. The sequence was obtained from a man aged 30 to 45 in good health. The sequenced sample consisted of memory CD4+ T cells sorted from blood. This sample's subset: CD45RA-negative fraction. CDR3: CASSIGGQPQHF. The CDR3 nucleotides are TGTGCCAGTAGTATAGGCGGGCAGCCCCAGCATTTT.